The rows below give T cell receptor beta chains drawn from one sample of a study of regulatory T cells in long-lasting Graves disease. Via MiXCR, TCRdb re-called the multiplex PCR reads, giving one row per CDR3 protein. The sample includes 440,000 or so distinct CDR3 sequences, 16% of them seen just once. The sample was also reused in another study, on T cells in Graves' hyperthyroidism and ophthalmopathy.

The specimen comprised peripheral blood mononuclear cells (PBMCs), sampled at new diagnosis, from a patient treated with antithyroid drugs. All receptors come from a woman in her 30s with Graves disease. Both conserved end residues are trimmed from each CDR3.

CDR3,V,J
ASSLAGYTGELF,TRBV6-1,TRBJ2-2
ASSTLDYEQY,TRBV6-1,TRBJ2-7
ATQGQGAVVYNEQF,TRBV24-1,TRBJ2-1
ASTSGGRLPKNIQY,TRBV28,TRBJ2-4
ASSLARLGWQGFYEQY,TRBV7-2,TRBJ2-7
AWSVGAGGTDTQY,TRBV30,TRBJ2-3
SVEDRIAGGNEQF,TRBV29-1,TRBJ2-1
ASSQDRTFFGYT,TRBV14,TRBJ1-2
ASRRTGGYEQY,TRBV6-1,TRBJ2-7
SAEAGTGFTEAF,TRBV29-1,TRBJ1-1
SDWRSPRDEQF,TRBV20-1,TRBJ2-1
ASSPGRAADYGYT,TRBV11-2,TRBJ1-2
ASSQDRGQGAT,TRBV4-2,TRBJ2-7
AISEYGASNEQF,TRBV10-3,TRBJ2-1
ATSRGPTGDEQF,TRBV15,TRBJ2-1
ASSLGARGNTEAF,TRBV5-1,TRBJ1-1
ASSLEGPQETQY,TRBV5-1,TRBJ2-5
ATPSGKYNEQF,TRBV24-1,TRBJ2-1
ASRPTSGRGGMIQY,TRBV7-2,TRBJ2-5
ATSRRTSGSTDTQY,TRBV15,TRBJ2-3
SVDKGTNYGYT,TRBV29-1,TRBJ1-2
ASSLNGGNSPLH,TRBV19,TRBJ1-6
ATSRTSGRSYNEQF,TRBV24-1,TRBJ2-1
ASRSGTSGVNEQF,TRBV28,TRBJ2-1
SASDGEYEQF,TRBV20-1,TRBJ2-1
ASTFPGQGPNYGYT,TRBV7-8,TRBJ1-2
AWSALGGLFTEAF,TRBV30,TRBJ1-1
ASSASGANVLT,TRBV7-9,TRBJ2-6
SASGDHSYEQY,TRBV20-1,TRBJ2-7
SASDIRDYSYNEQF,TRBV20-1,TRBJ2-1
ASSLELAGELF,TRBV11-2,TRBJ2-2
ASRRSLPGQALHEQY,TRBV2,TRBJ2-7
ASRFSGDTEAF,TRBV7-3,TRBJ1-1
ASSPPPLAGLNTGELF,TRBV12-3/TRBV12-4,TRBJ2-2
SVQGVRDTEAF,TRBV29-1,TRBJ1-1
ASSEDRGSGANVLT,TRBV2,TRBJ2-6
ASSWGRATDQPQH,TRBV27,TRBJ1-5
ASIPTRETSGTYEQY,TRBV12-3/TRBV12-4,TRBJ2-7
ASSPGTSGRIGEQF,TRBV2,TRBJ2-1
ASSYLGSNNSPLH,TRBV6-5,TRBJ1-6
AWSPDSNQPQH,TRBV30,TRBJ1-5